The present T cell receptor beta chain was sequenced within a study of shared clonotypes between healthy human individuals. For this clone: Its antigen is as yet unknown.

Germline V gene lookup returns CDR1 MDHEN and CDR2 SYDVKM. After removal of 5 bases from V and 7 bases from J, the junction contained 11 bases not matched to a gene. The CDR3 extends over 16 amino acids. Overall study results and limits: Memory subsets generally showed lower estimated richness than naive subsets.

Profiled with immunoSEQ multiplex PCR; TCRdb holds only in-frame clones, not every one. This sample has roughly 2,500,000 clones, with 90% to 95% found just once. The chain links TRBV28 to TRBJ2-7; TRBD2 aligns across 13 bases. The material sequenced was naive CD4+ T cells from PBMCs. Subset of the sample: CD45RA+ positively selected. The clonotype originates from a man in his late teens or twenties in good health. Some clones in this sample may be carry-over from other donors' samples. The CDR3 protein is CASSTSGRAPTSEQYF. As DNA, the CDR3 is TGTGCCAGCAGTACTAGCGGGAGGGCGCCTACGAGTGAGCAGTACTTC.